This T cell receptor (beta chain) was identified during a study of cytomegalovirus exposure and HLA in healthy donors. This clone turned up a few times. The antigen is not known. The PCR contained 60 Vbeta and 13 Jbeta primers. Assay used: immunoSEQ multiplex PCR; TCRdb lists only in-frame clones, some missing. Of over 55,000 clones listed, around 85% were seen once; the top ten hold around 1.5%. Regarding the study as a whole: The authors confirmed in vitro that three CMV-associated chains were specific for CMV antigens. Later on, an analysis found that several of the most significant clusters appeared to be linked to common viral pathogens, which included parvovirus B19. It was reported in a later analysis that an Asian-associated ancestry cluster showed fewer N-insertions than the 666-donor mean.

Germline lookup yields CDR1 MNHEY and CDR2 SVGAGI. J was trimmed by 3 bases and V by 4 bases; bases with no gene match: 6. This CDR3 is 14 amino acids long. The genes are TRBV6-5 and TRBJ2-7, with 7 bases identical to TRBD1. This sequence was found in a man aged 35 to 55 in good health and CMV-seronegative. The material sequenced was PBMCs. The CDR3 loop reads CASSSGQSNYEQYF. In nucleotides, the CDR3 is TGTGCCAGCAGTTCGGGACAGAGTAACTACGAGCAGTACTTC.